This is a list of T cell receptor beta chains from one sample in a study of blood T cell repertoires in COVID-19. Generated by immunoSEQ multiplex PCR, the TCRdb table keeps only in-frame clones and is missing some. Of approximately 86,000 clones in the sample, 85% were seen once. Sample: peripheral blood. Source of these receptors: a man between 50 and 59 years old with acute or convalescent COVID-19. Both conserved end residues are part of each CDR3. A D gene is named only where the DNA matches it firmly. Clone size is not always given. Where it is, it says once, few, many or a class for expanded clones.

v_call	j_call	clone_size	d_call	cdr3_nt	cdr3_aa
TRBV5-1	TRBJ1-6	few	TRBD1	TGCGCCAGCAGCGACGGACAGGATTTTTCACCCCTCCACTTT	CASSDGQDFSPLHF
TRBV6-2/TRBV6-3	TRBJ1-1	.	.	TGTGCCAGCAGTAAAGCTTTGGGGGGAACTGAAGCTTTCTTT	CASSKALGGTEAFF
TRBV24-1	TRBJ2-5	.	TRBD2	TGTGCCACCAGTGACCCAGGGACTAGCGGGGGAGTAGAGACCCAGTACTTC	CATSDPGTSGGVETQYF
TRBV7-2	TRBJ1-2	.	TRBD1	TGTGCCAGCAGCTACGCCGGGACAGGGAGTGGGTATGGCTACACCTTC	CASSYAGTGSGYGYTF
TRBV12-3/TRBV12-4	TRBJ2-5	.	.	TGTGCCAGCAGACAACAGGTCCAAGAGACCCAGTACTTC	CASRQQVQETQYF
TRBV23-1	TRBJ1-5	.	.	TGCGCCAGCAGTCAATATGGTGGGGAGAGGAGTCAGCCCCAGCATTTT	CASSQYGGERSQPQHF
TRBV27	TRBJ1-2	once	TRBD1	TGTGCCAGCAGTTTATGGGGACAGGGCCTCTATGGCTACACCTTC	CASSLWGQGLYGYTF
TRBV2	TRBJ2-2	.	TRBD2	TGTGCCAGCAGTACCGGGACTAGGGCTTACGGGGAGCTGTTTTTT	CASSTGTRAYGELFF
TRBV2	TRBJ2-5	.	TRBD2	TGTGCCAGCATCAGACTAGCGGGCCCTTGGGAGACCCAGTACTTC	CASIRLAGPWETQYF
TRBV30	TRBJ2-7	few	.	TGTGCCTGGAGCCGCGGGGACCTATACGAGCAGTACTTC	CAWSRGDLYEQYF
TRBV7-7	TRBJ2-5	few	.	TGTGCCAGCTCCGACTTGGGGGGGCCTCAAGAGACCCAGTACTTC	CASSDLGGPQETQYF
TRBV27	TRBJ2-7	.	TRBD2	TGTGCCAGCAGTTTATCGGTATGGTTAGCGGGAGTCCCCTACGAGCAGTACTTC	CASSLSVWLAGVPYEQYF
TRBV27	TRBJ1-6	.	.	TGTGCCAGCAGCAGACAAGACTATAATTCACCCCTCCACTTT	CASSRQDYNSPLHF
TRBV29-1	TRBJ1-1	few	.	TGCAGCGTTGGGGGGAGGAGCGCTGAAGCTTTCTTT	CSVGGRSAEAFF
TRBV4-1	TRBJ2-1	.	TRBD1	TGCGCCAGCAGCCAAGGACGACAGGGAAGTTACAATGAGCAGTTCTTC	CASSQGRQGSYNEQFF
TRBV4-3	TRBJ2-3	.	TRBD2	TGCGCCAGCAGCCTAGCGGGGGGAGTCGCAGATACGCAGTATTTT	CASSLAGGVADTQYF
TRBV18	TRBJ2-7	.	TRBD2	TGTGCCAGCTCATCACCCCCCAGCGGGGGTCATGCCGAGCAGTACTTC	CASSSPPSGGHAEQYF
TRBV6-2/TRBV6-3	TRBJ2-3	once	TRBD1	TGTGCCAGCAGCCACACCCCTGGACAGGGCACAGATACGCAGTATTTT	CASSHTPGQGTDTQYF
TRBV11-2	TRBJ2-1	.	TRBD2	TGTGCCAGCAGCTTAGATGGGCTAGCGGGAGTTTTAGGCAATGAGCAGTTCTTC	CASSLDGLAGVLGNEQFF
TRBV7-3	TRBJ2-1	.	TRBD1	TGTGCCAGCAGTCAGGACAGGGATAATGAGCAGTTCTTC	CASSQDRDNEQFF
TRBV19	TRBJ2-7	.	TRBD1	TGTGCCAGTAGGGGGACAGGGGGCGTTTCGAACGAGCAGTACTTC	CASRGTGGVSNEQYF
TRBV5-1	TRBJ2-1	once	.	TGCGCCAGCAGCGACGGAGGGGTCGGGGATGAGCAGTTCTTC	CASSDGGVGDEQFF
TRBV6-5	TRBJ1-1	.	.	TGTGCCAGCAGTTCTCCGAGACAGGCCCCTGAAGCTTTCTTT	CASSSPRQAPEAFF
TRBV4-2	TRBJ2-1	.	TRBD2	TGTGCCAGCAGCCCTGACGGGACTAGCGGGAGTAATGAGCAGTTCTTC	CASSPDGTSGSNEQFF
TRBV27	TRBJ1-6	.	.	TGTGCCAGCACCTTAGCGGGGTTTGGTGATTCACCCCTCCACTTT	CASTLAGFGDSPLHF
TRBV5-3	TRBJ1-2	.	.	TGTGCCAGAAGCGTGCGACTGGATGGCTACACCTTC	CARSVRLDGYTF
TRBV11-3	TRBJ2-3	.	TRBD1	TGTGCCAGCAGTTATGGGACAGGGCCCGTACGCCTCACAGATACGCAGTATTTT	CASSYGTGPVRLTDTQYF
TRBV12-5	TRBJ2-7	.	.	TGTGCTAGTGGTCGGGACATAGGGGAGCAGTACTTC	CASGRDIGEQYF
TRBV24-1	TRBJ2-3	.	.	TGTGCCACCAGTGGAACAGGGAGTACAGATACGCAGTATTTT	CATSGTGSTDTQYF
TRBV7-9	TRBJ2-1	once	TRBD1	TGTGCCAGCAGCTTAGCGTCACAGGGGAAGTACAATGAGCAGTTCTTC	CASSLASQGKYNEQFF
TRBV4-3	TRBJ2-7	.	.	TGCGCCAGCAGCCAAGATTCAGTCAGGTTCGACGAGCAGTACTTC	CASSQDSVRFDEQYF
TRBV7-2	TRBJ2-3	.	.	TGTGCCAGCAGCTTCCTAACAGATACGCAGTATTTT	CASSFLTDTQYF
TRBV6-1	TRBJ2-2	few	TRBD2	TGTGCCAGCAGTGAACTAGCGGGAGGGCCCGGGGAGCTGTTTTTT	CASSELAGGPGELFF
TRBV7-2	TRBJ1-5	.	TRBD1	TGTGCCAGCAGCTTTGGACAGGGGTACAATCAGCCCCAGCATTTT	CASSFGQGYNQPQHF
TRBV29-1	TRBJ2-1	once	.	TGCAGCGTTGACAGAAATGAGCAGTTCTTC	CSVDRNEQFF
TRBV5-5	TRBJ1-6	.	.	TGTGCCAGCAGCTTGTTGAGCTCCTATAATTCACCCCTCCACTTT	CASSLLSSYNSPLHF
TRBV7-2	TRBJ1-1	.	.	TGTGCCAGCAGCTTAGTAATCCCCCGCGGGAGCACTGAAGCTTTCTTT	CASSLVIPRGSTEAFF
TRBV20-1	TRBJ2-1	.	.	TGCAGTGTAATGGGGGCTGATGAGCAGTTCTTC	CSVMGADEQFF
TRBV6-5	TRBJ1-5	.	TRBD1	TGTGCCAGCAGAGCCGGGACAGTAAGCAATCAGCCCCAGCATTTT	CASRAGTVSNQPQHF
TRBV11-2	TRBJ1-3	.	.	TGTGCCAGCAGCTTAGCCTACTCTGGAAACACCATATATTTT	CASSLAYSGNTIYF
TRBV20-1	TRBJ1-2	.	.	TGCAGTGCTAGTTCGGGGAATGGCTACACCTTC	CSASSGNGYTF